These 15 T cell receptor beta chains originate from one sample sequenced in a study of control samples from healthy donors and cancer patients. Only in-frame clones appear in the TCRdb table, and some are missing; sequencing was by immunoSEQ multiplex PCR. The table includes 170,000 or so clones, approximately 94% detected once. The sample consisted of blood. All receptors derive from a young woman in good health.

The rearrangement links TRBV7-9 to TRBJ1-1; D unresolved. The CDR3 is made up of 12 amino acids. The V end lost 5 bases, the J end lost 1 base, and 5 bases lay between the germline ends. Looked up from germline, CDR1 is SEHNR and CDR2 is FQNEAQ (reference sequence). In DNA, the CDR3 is TGTGCCAGCAGCAGTACGAACACTGAAGCTTTCTTT. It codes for CASSSTNTEAFF.

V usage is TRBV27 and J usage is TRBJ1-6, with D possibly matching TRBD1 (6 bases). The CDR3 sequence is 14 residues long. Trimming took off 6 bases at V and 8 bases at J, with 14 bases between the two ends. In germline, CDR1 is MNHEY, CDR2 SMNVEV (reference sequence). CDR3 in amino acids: CASRIGGQDSPLHF. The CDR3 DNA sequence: TGTGCCAGCAGGATCGGGGGGCAGGATTCACCCCTCCACTTT.

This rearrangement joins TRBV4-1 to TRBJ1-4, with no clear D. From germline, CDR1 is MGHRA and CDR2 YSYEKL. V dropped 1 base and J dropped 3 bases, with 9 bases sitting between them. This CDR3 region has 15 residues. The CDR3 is CASSQVQASNEKLFF. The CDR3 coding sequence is TGCGCCAGCAGCCAAGTCCAGGCCTCTAATGAAAAACTGTTTTTT.

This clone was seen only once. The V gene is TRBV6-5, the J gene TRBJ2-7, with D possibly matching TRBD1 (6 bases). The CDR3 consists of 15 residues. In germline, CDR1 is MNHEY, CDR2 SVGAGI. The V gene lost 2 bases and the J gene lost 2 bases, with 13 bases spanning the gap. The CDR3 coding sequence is TGTGCCAGCAGTTACGGATCTCAGGGGACCTACGAGCAGTACTTC. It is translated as CASSYGSQGTYEQYF.

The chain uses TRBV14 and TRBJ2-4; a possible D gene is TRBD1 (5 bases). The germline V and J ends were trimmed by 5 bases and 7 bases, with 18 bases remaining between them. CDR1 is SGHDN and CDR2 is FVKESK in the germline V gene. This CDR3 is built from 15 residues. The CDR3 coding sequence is TGTGCCAGCAGCACAACCCTCCAGGGATGGAACATTCAGTACTTC. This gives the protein CASSTTLQGWNIQYF.

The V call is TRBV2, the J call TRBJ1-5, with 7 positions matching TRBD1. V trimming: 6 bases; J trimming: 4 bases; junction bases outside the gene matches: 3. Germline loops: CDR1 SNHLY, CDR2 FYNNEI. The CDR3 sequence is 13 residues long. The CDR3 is CASRTGLNQPQHF. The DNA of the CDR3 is TGTGCCAGCAGGACAGGGCTAAATCAGCCCCAGCATTTT.

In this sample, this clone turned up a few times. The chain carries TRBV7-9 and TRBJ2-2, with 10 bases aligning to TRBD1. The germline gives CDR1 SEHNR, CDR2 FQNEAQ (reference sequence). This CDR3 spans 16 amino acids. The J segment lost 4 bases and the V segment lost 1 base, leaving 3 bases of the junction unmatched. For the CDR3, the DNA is TGTGCCAGCAGCTTAGTGACAGGGGGCGTCACCGGGGAGCTGTTTTTT. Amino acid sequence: CASSLVTGGVTGELFF.

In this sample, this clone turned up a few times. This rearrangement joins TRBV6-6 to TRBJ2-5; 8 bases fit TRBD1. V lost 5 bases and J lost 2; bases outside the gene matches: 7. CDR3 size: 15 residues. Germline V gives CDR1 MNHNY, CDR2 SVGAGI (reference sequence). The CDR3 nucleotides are TGTGCCAGCAGTCCCTGGACAGGGCGACAAGAGACCCAGTACTTC. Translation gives CASSPWTGRQETQYF.

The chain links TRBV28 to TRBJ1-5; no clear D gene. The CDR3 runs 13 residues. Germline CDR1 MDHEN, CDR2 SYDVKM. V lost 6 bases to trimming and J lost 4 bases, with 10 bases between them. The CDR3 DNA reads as TGTGCCAGCAGGACCTTACTGAATCAGCCCCAGCATTTT. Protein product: CASRTLLNQPQHF.

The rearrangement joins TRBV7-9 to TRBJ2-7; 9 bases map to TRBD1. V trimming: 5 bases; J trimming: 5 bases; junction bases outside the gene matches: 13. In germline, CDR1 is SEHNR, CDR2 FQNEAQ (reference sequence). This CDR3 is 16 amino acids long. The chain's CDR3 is CASSVDRPDRGHEQYF. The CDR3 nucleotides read TGTGCCAGCAGCGTAGACCGTCCGGACAGGGGACACGAGCAGTACTTC.

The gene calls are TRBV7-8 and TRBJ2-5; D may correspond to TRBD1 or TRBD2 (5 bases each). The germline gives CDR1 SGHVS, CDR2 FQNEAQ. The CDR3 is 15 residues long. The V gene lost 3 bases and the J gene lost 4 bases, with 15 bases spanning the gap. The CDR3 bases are TGTGCCAGCAGCTTCATGGTACCTGGGGGAGAGACCCAGTACTTC. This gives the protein CASSFMVPGGETQYF.

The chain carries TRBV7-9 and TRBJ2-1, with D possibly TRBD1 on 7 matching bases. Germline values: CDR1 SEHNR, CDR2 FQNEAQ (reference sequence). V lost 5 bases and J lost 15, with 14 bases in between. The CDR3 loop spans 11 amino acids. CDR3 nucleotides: TGTGCCAGCAGCCCCCAGCAGGGGGGGTTCTTC. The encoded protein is CASSPQQGGFF.

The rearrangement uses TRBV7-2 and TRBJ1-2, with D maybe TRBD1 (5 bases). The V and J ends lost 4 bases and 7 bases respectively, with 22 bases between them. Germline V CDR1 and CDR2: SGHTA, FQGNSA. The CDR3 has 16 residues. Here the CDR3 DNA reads TGTGCCAGCAGCTCAAACCCCGGGACCGGGGAGTTTGGCTACACCTTC. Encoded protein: CASSSNPGTGEFGYTF.

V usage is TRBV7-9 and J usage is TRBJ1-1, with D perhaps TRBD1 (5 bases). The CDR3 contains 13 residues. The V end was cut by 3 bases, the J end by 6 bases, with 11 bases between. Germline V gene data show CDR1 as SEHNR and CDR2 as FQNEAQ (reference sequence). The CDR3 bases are TGTGCCAGCAGCTTGGGGCACGGCGCTGAAGCTTTCTTT. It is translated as CASSLGHGAEAFF.

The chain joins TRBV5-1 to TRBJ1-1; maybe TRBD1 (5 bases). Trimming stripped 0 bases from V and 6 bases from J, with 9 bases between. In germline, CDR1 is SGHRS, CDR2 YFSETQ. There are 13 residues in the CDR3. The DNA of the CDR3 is TGCGCCAGCAGCTTGGCCGGACACTCTGAAGCTTTCTTT. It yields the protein CASSLAGHSEAFF.